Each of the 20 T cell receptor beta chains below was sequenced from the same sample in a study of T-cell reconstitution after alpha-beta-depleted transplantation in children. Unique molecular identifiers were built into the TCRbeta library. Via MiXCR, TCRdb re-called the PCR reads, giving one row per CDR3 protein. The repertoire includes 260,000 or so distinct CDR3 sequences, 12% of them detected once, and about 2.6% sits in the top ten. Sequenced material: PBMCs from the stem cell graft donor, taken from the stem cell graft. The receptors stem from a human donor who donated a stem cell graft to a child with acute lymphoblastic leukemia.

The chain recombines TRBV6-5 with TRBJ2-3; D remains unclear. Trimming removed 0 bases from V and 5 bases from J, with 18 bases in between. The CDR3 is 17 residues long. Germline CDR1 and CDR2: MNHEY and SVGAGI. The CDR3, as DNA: TGTGCCAGCAGTTACTCCCTTCTGGGTTCAGACAAAGATACGCAGTATTTT. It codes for CASSYSLLGSDKDTQYF.

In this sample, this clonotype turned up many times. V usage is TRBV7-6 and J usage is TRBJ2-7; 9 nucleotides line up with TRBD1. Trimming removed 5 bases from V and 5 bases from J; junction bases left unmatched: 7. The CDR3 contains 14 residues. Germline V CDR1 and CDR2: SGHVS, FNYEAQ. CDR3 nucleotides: TGTGCCAGCAGCCTCGGACAGGGGCCCAACGAGCAGTACTTC. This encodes CASSLGQGPNEQYF.

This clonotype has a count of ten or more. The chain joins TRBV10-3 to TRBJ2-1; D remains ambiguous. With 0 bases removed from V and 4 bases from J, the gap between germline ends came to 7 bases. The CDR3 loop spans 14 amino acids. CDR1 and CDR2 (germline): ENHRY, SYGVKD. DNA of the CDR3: TGTGCCATCAGTGAGTCAACAGCTTACAATGAGCAGTTCTTC. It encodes CAISESTAYNEQFF.

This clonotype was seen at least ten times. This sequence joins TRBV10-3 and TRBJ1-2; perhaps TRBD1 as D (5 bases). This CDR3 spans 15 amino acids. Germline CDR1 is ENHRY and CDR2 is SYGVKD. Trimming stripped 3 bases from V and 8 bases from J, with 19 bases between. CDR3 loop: CAISDPREGTGGYTF. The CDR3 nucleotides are TGTGCCATCAGTGACCCCCGAGAAGGGACTGGAGGCTACACCTTC.

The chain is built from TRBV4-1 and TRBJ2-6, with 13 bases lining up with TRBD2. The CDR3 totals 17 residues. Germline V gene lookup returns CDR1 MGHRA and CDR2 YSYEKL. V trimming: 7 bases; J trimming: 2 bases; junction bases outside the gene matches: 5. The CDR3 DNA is TGCGCCAGCACCCCAGGACTAGCGGGAGCTGGGGCCAACGTCCTGACTTTC. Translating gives CASTPGLAGAGANVLTF.

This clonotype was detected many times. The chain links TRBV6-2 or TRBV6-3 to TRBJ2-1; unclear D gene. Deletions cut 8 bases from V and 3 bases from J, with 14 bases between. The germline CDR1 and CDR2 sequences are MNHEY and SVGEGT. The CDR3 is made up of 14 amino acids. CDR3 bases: TGTGCCAGCTGTGAGGCGGCACTCTACAATGAGCAGTTCTTC. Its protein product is CASCEAALYNEQFF.

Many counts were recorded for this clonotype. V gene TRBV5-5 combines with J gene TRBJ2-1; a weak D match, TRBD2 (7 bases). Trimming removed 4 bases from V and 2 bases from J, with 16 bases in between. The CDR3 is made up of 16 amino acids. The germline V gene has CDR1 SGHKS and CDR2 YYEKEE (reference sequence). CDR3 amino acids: CASSLYGGATYNEQFF. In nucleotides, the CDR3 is TGTGCCAGCAGCCTCTATGGGGGGGCAACCTACAATGAGCAGTTCTTC.

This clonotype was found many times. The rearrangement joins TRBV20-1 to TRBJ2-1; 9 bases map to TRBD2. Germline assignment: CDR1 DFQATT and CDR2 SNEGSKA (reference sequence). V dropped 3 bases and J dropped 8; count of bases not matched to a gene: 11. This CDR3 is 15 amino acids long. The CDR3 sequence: CSARSGTSRPHEQFF. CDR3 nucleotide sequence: TGCAGTGCTAGGTCCGGGACTAGCAGGCCCCATGAGCAGTTCTTC.

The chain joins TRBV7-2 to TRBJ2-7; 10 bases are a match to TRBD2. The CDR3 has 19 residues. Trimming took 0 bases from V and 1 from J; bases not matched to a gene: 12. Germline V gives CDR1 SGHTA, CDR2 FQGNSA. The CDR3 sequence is CASSLAKKALAGQSYEQYF. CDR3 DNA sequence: TGTGCCAGCAGCTTAGCCAAAAAAGCACTAGCGGGGCAATCCTACGAGCAGTACTTC.

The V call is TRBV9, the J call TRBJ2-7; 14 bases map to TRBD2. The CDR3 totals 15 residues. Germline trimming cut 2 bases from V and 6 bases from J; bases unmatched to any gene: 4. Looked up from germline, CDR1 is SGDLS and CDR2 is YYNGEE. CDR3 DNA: TGTGCCAGCAGCGTGGGACTAGCGGGAGATGGCGAGCAGTACTTC. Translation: CASSVGLAGDGEQYF.

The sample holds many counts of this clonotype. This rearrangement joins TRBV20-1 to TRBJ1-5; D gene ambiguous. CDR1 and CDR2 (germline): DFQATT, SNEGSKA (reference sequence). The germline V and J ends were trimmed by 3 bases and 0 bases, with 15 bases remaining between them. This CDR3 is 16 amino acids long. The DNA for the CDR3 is TGCAGTGCTAGTTTGAATGGGCCCTATAGCAATCAGCCCCAGCATTTT. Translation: CSASLNGPYSNQPQHF.

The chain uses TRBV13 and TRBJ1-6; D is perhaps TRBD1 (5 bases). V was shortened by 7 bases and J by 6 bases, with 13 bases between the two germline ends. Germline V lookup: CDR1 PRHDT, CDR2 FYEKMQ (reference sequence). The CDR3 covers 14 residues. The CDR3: CASTLKGSNSPLHF. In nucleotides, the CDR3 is TGTGCCAGCACCCTTAAGGGGAGTAATTCACCCCTCCACTTT.

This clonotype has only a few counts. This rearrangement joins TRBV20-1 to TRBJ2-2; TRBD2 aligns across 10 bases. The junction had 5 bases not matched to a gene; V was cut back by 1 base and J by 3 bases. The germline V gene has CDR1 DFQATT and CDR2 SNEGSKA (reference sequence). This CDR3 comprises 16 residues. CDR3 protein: CSARAASGSYTGELFF. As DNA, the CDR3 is TGCAGTGCTAGAGCCGCTAGCGGGAGTTACACCGGGGAGCTGTTTTTT.

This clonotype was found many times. The CDR3 DNA sequence: TGTGCCAGCAGCTTAGCTCGCGGATTAGAGACCCAGTACTTC. Its protein is CASSLARGLETQYF. The chain joins TRBV7-2 to TRBJ2-5; D is ambiguous. Germline CDR1 reads SGHTA; CDR2 reads FQGNSA. The V and J ends lost 0 bases and 4 bases respectively, with 9 bases between them. This CDR3 is built from 14 residues.

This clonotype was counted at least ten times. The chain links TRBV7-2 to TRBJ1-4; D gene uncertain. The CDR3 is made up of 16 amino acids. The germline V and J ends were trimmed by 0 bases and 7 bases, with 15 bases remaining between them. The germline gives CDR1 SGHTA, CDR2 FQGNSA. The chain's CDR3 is CASSLAVTRSGEKLFF. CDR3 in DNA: TGTGCCAGCAGCTTAGCGGTCACCCGGAGCGGTGAAAAACTGTTTTTT.

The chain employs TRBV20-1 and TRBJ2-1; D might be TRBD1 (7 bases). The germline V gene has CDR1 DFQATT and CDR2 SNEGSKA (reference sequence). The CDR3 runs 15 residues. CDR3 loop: CIWGQAGGLYNEQFF. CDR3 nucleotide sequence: TGCATCTGGGGCCAGGCAGGGGGGCTATACAATGAGCAGTTCTTC.

As DNA, the CDR3 is TGTGCCAGCAGCGCGTTCAATGAGCAGTTCTTC. This encodes CASSAFNEQFF. The rearrangement joins TRBV14 to TRBJ2-1; D is undetermined. Trimming took 5 bases from V and 6 from J, leaving 5 bases between them. The CDR3 length is 11 residues. The germline V gene has CDR1 SGHDN and CDR2 FVKESK. Variable domain in full (rest from reference TRBV14 and TRBJ2-1): EAGVTQFPSHSVIEKGQTVTLRCDPISGHDNLYWYRRVMGKEIKFLLHFVKESKQDESGMPNNRFLAERTGGTYSTLKVQPAELEDSGVYFCASSAFNEQFFGPGTRLTVL.

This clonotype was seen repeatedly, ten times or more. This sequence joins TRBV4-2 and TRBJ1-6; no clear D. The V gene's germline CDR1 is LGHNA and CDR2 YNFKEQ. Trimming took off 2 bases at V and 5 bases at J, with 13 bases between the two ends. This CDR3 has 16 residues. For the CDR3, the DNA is TGTGCCAGCAGCCAACCACACACGGAGGATAATTCACCCCTCCACTTT. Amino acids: CASSQPHTEDNSPLHF.

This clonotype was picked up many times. CDR3 sequence (DNA): TGTGCCAGCAGTGTCGAGGCTAGCAATCAGCCCCAGCATTTT. Its translation is CASSVEASNQPQHF. This chain joins TRBV6-4 and TRBJ1-5; D not resolved. CDR3 length: 14 amino acids. From germline, CDR1 is MRHNA and CDR2 SNTAGT. V shed 4 bases and J shed 0 bases, with 7 bases lying between them.

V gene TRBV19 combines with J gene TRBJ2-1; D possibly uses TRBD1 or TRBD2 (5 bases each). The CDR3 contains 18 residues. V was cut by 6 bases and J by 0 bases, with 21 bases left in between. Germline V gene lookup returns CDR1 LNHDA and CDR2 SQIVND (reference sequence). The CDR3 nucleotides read TGTGCCAGTAGAAGATCGACCTTCCGGGACGACTCCTACAATGAGCAGTTCTTC. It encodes CASRRSTFRDDSYNEQFF.